These 3 T cell receptor beta chains came from one sample sequenced in a study of cytomegalovirus exposure and HLA in healthy donors. Researchers ran the PCR with 60 Vbeta and 13 Jbeta primers. Sequencing used immunoSEQ multiplex PCR; TCRdb keeps in-frame clones, though not all of them. In the table there are 65,000 to 85,000 clones, roughly a tenth of which are singletons. Sequencing was done on a sample of PBMCs. These receptors all come from a man aged 60 to 75 in good health and CMV-seropositive.

This clone has just a few counts. This chain connects TRBV19 to TRBJ1-5; 8 nucleotides line up with TRBD1. This CDR3 is built from 15 residues. The V and J ends lost 5 bases and 2 bases, in that order; junction bases with no gene match: 5. From germline, CDR1 is LNHDA and CDR2 SQIVND (reference sequence). The CDR3 sequence: CASSLQTGGNQPQHF. The CDR3 region has the DNA TGTGCCAGTAGTCTTCAGACAGGGGGCAATCAGCCCCAGCATTTT.

In its sample, this clone was seen a few times. The V and J genes are TRBV5-4 and TRBJ2-7; 7 bases fit TRBD2. CDR3 length: 16 amino acids. Trimming cost V 4 bases and J 3 bases; bases outside gene matches: 13. Germline CDR1 is SGHNT and CDR2 is YYREEE (reference sequence). This CDR3 reads CASSGDPAGSFYEQYF. CDR3 nucleotide sequence: TGTGCCAGCAGCGGGGATCCAGCGGGATCCTTCTACGAGCAGTACTTC.

This clone has more than one count but fewer than ten. V is TRBV7-3 and J is TRBJ2-7; D call uncertain. Trimming removed 3 bases from V and 1 base from J, with 7 bases in between. CDR1 and CDR2 (germline): SGHTA, FQGTGA. The CDR3 sequence is 13 residues long. CDR3 nucleotide sequence: TGTGCCAGCAGCTTGAGCCCGTCCTACGAGCAGTACTTC. Translating it yields CASSLSPSYEQYF.